The 27 T cell receptor beta chains given below trace back to one sample, sequenced in a study of shared T cell receptors in the human thymus. TCRdb's table, derived via immunoSEQ multiplex PCR, lists solely in-frame clones and lacks some. The table lists approximately 760,000 clones, 80% to 90% of them singletons, with over 0.008% in the top ten. These data also formed part of another study, on human thymus T cells.

Sequenced material: thymocytes. These receptor sequences come from a girl under three years old with a congenital heart defect.

The J gene is TRBJ1-2, the V gene TRBV13; 8 bases map to TRBD1. This CDR3 has 22 residues. V lost 4 bases and J lost 8; bases outside the gene matches: 33. Germline V gene sequence: CDR1 PRHDT, CDR2 FYEKMQ (reference sequence). CDR3 region: CASSSHTDTGGEAPAPQQGYTF. The CDR3 DNA reads TGTGCCAGCAGCTCCCATACTGATACAGGGGGGGAGGCACCAGCGCCGCAGCAGGGCTACACCTTC.

The V and J genes are TRBV5-1 and TRBJ2-7; TRBD1 might be the D (6 bases). V lost 2 bases, J lost 3 bases, and 18 bases lay in between. The CDR3 has 16 residues. CDR1 is SGHRS, CDR2 YFSETQ, per germline. The CDR3 protein is CASSLKSPAGDYEQYF. The CDR3 DNA follows: TGCGCCAGCAGCTTAAAGTCGCCGGCAGGGGACTACGAGCAGTACTTC.

V is TRBV7-2 and J is TRBJ1-3; 7 nucleotides match TRBD1. The CDR3 loop spans 17 amino acids. Germline lookup yields CDR1 SGHTA and CDR2 FQGNSA. The ends lost 5 bases at V and 0 bases at J; junction bases unmatched: 10. For the CDR3, the DNA is TGTGCCAGCAGCACCCACTCGAGGGGGCTCTCTGGAAACACCATATATTTT. This gives the protein CASSTHSRGLSGNTIYF.

The rearrangement uses TRBV27 and TRBJ2-7; 10 positions match TRBD1. With V trimmed by 1 base and J by 5 bases, 8 bases remained unmatched. CDR1 is MNHEY and CDR2 is SMNVEV in the germline V gene (reference sequence). The CDR3 runs 16 residues. The CDR3 is CASSLWIDRGLHEQYF. The DNA of the CDR3 is TGTGCCAGCAGTTTATGGATCGACAGGGGGCTTCACGAGCAGTACTTC.

The V gene is TRBV23-1, the J gene TRBJ2-7; TRBD1 matches 7 bases. TRBV23-1 is noted as an ORF with a role that remains uncertain. CDR3 length: 16 amino acids. The V gene end was trimmed by 3 bases and the J gene end by 0 bases; junction bases not matched to a gene: 8. For the CDR3, the DNA is TGCGCCAGCAGTCACCCTGGACAGGTCAGCTCCTACGAGCAGTACTTC. It encodes CASSHPGQVSSYEQYF.

The chain joins TRBV5-4 to TRBJ1-2; D gene ambiguous. The CDR3 length is 12 residues. The germline gives CDR1 SGHNT, CDR2 YYREEE (reference sequence). V shed 7 bases and J shed 1 base, with 8 bases lying between them. The DNA for the CDR3 is TGTGCCAGCGGCACGGGTAACTATGGCTACACCTTC. This sequence encodes CASGTGNYGYTF.

The genes are TRBV28 and TRBJ2-3; TRBD1 aligns across 9 bases. The germline V gene has CDR1 MDHEN and CDR2 SYDVKM. With 8 bases clipped from V and 4 bases from J, the junction kept 13 bases outside the gene matches. The CDR3 runs 16 residues. The DNA for the CDR3 is TGTGCCAGCTTAAAACCCGGGACAGGGTCATCAGATACGCAGTATTTT. This gives the protein CASLKPGTGSSDTQYF.

A note on this clone: Relative to the germline gene, one junction end is altered; a read error may explain this. V is TRBV16 and J is TRBJ1-6; D unclear. The CDR3 consists of 12 residues. Germline V gene data show CDR1 as KGHSY and CDR2 as FQNENV. CDR3 bases: TGTGCCAGCAGCCAGCACCCAACAACTAGCTTCTTT. Its protein product is CASSQHPTTSFF. Using reference TRBV16 and TRBJ1-6 for the parts outside the CDR3, the full variable domain is GEEVAQTPKHLVRGEGQKAKLYCAPIKGHSYVFWYQQVLKNEFKFLISFQNENVFDETGMPKERFSAKCLPNSPCSLEIQATKLEDSAVYFCASSQHPTTSFFGNGTRLTVT.

This clone has just a few counts. The chain has TRBV18 and TRBJ2-7; D might be TRBD1 (5 bases). CDR3 size: 14 residues. The germline V gene has CDR1 KGHSH and CDR2 LQKENI. Between the trimmed V and J ends, which lost 5 bases and 2 bases, there was a span of 13 bases. CDR3 region: CASSTGQHPYEQYF. The CDR3 DNA sequence: TGTGCCAGCTCAACCGGACAACACCCCTACGAGCAGTACTTC.

This chain joins TRBV4-3 and TRBJ1-1; 8 bases agree with TRBD1. This CDR3 is built from 16 residues. Per germline, CDR1 LGHNA and CDR2 YSLEER. V gave up 4 bases and J gave up 4 bases; unmatched junction bases: 11. CDR3 nucleotides: TGCGCCAGCAGCCCGAACCCGGACAGGGATGGCACTGAAGCTTTCTTT. The encoded protein is CASSPNPDRDGTEAFF.

The chain employs TRBV28 and TRBJ2-4, with a weak D call TRBD2 (7 bases). Between the trimmed V and J ends, which lost 5 bases and 0 bases, there was a span of 17 bases. The CDR3 extends over 17 amino acids. Germline values: CDR1 MDHEN, CDR2 SYDVKM. The CDR3 DNA reads TGTGCCAGCAGTCCCAAGCTGGGGGGGCCAGCCAAAAACATTCAGTACTTC. The encoded protein is CASSPKLGGPAKNIQYF.

V usage is TRBV5-1 and J usage is TRBJ1-2; D unresolved. The CDR3 extends over 14 amino acids. With 5 bases removed from V and 7 bases from J, the gap between germline ends came to 18 bases. Germline V gene lookup returns CDR1 SGHRS and CDR2 YFSETQ. This CDR3 is CASRVSAVGSGYTF. CDR3 sequence (DNA): TGCGCCAGCAGGGTGTCGGCGGTCGGCAGTGGCTACACCTTC.

About this clone itself: The germline gene is not matched at one end of the junction; a read error may be the cause. V and J are TRBV14 and TRBJ2-7, with 10 positions matching TRBD2. This CDR3 comprises 18 residues. Germline values: CDR1 SGHDN, CDR2 FVKESK. CDR3 amino acids: CASSQIRLAGDSSYGQYF. The CDR3, as DNA: TGTGCCAGCAGCCAAATTCGACTAGCGGGTGATAGCTCCTACGGGCAGTACTTC.

The chain uses TRBV9 and TRBJ1-6, with 12 bases aligning to TRBD1. The V gene's germline CDR1 is SGDLS and CDR2 YYNGEE. With V trimmed by 4 bases and J by 10 bases, 12 bases remained unmatched. The CDR3 extends over 17 amino acids. CDR3 DNA sequence: TGTGCCAGCAGCACCCGACTGGGGACAGGGGGCTGGTCACCCCTCCACTTT. Its translation: CASSTRLGTGGWSPLHF.

The chain joins TRBV28 to TRBJ2-3; 11 nucleotides agree with TRBD2. With V trimmed by 5 bases and J by 1 base, 14 bases remained unmatched. The CDR3 has 19 residues. Per germline, CDR1 MDHEN and CDR2 SYDVKM. CDR3 bases: TGTGCCAGCAGTCTCCGGTTAGCGGGGGGGCAAAGGGGCACAGATACGCAGTATTTT. Amino acids: CASSLRLAGGQRGTDTQYF.

Only a few counts were recorded for this clone. The chain recombines TRBV11-3 with TRBJ2-3; D might be TRBD2 (5 bases). CDR1 is SGHNT and CDR2 is YENEEA in the germline V gene. This CDR3 has 16 amino acids. Deletions cut 0 bases from V and 4 bases from J, with 14 bases between. CDR3 amino acids: CASSLDWRSGADTQYF. The CDR3 DNA reads TGTGCCAGCAGCTTAGACTGGAGGAGCGGTGCAGATACGCAGTATTTT.

The genes are TRBV28 and TRBJ1-5; TRBD1 is a possible D gene (6 bases). The germline V and J ends were trimmed by 6 bases and 6 bases, with 18 bases remaining between them. Germline loops: CDR1 MDHEN, CDR2 SYDVKM. This CDR3 has 15 residues. Here the CDR3 reads CASSPTGYRPQPQHF. DNA for the CDR3: TGTGCCAGCAGCCCTACAGGGTATCGCCCTCAGCCCCAGCATTTT.

This CDR3 is CASSPQEGTSGDANEQFF. In nucleotides, the CDR3 is TGTGCCAGCAGCCCCCAGGAAGGGACTAGCGGGGACGCCAATGAGCAGTTCTTC. This rearrangement joins TRBV7-4 to TRBJ2-1; 13 nucleotides align to TRBD2. Losses at the gene ends were 5 bases for V and 6 bases for J; bases not matched to a gene: 13. Germline loops: CDR1 SGHVT, CDR2 SQSDAQ. The CDR3 has 18 amino acids.

The gene calls are TRBV5-4 and TRBJ2-5; a weak D match, TRBD1 (6 bases). V lost 4 bases and J 4 bases, leaving 11 bases between the germline ends. Germline V gene sequence: CDR1 SGHNT, CDR2 YYREEE (reference sequence). This CDR3 spans 13 amino acids. Written as DNA, the CDR3 is TGTGCCAGCAGCGACAGGTGGGGAGAGACCCAGTACTTC. Its translation: CASSDRWGETQYF.

This chain joins TRBV6-1 and TRBJ2-7; 9 nucleotides line up with TRBD1. Germline assignment: CDR1 MNHNS and CDR2 SASEGT. The CDR3 runs 17 residues. J was trimmed by 0 bases and V by 4 bases; bases with no gene match: 10. The CDR3 bases are TGTGCCAGCAGTGTGTTTGTGGACAGGGGCGGCTCCTACGAGCAGTACTTC. Translated: CASSVFVDRGGSYEQYF.

V is TRBV28 and J is TRBJ2-7; TRBD1 might be the D (6 bases). Germline lookup yields CDR1 MDHEN and CDR2 SYDVKM. V was trimmed by 3 bases and J by 7 bases, leaving 16 bases between them. CDR3 length: 14 amino acids. The CDR3 is CASSFRTDLGEQYF. The CDR3 bases are TGTGCCAGCAGTTTCCGGACAGACCTTGGGGAGCAGTACTTC.

This clone was detected once. The chain employs TRBV4-3 and TRBJ1-5; D is undetermined. The length of the CDR3 is 16 residues. Germline CDR1 and CDR2: LGHNA and YSLEER. Deletions cut 0 bases from V and 2 bases from J, with 11 bases between. Here the CDR3 DNA reads TGCGCCAGCAGCCAAGATGCGGGTAATCGCAATCAGCCCCAGCATTTT. Translating it yields CASSQDAGNRNQPQHF.

The chain is built from TRBV27 and TRBJ1-4; 7 bases are shared with TRBD1. The CDR3 spans 17 residues. Germline V gene data show CDR1 as MNHEY and CDR2 as SMNVEV (reference sequence). V lost 8 bases and J lost 0; bases outside the gene matches: 12. The CDR3 DNA reads TGTGCCAGCGGGACCTCCGGGACAGTTGCAACTAATGAAAAACTGTTTTTT. Its protein is CASGTSGTVATNEKLFF.

The genes are TRBV7-3 and TRBJ1-1, with 10 bases lining up with TRBD1. Germline loops: CDR1 SGHTA, CDR2 FQGTGA. V lost 1 base, J lost 4 bases, and 3 bases stayed unmatched. This CDR3 has 15 residues. The CDR3 region has the DNA TGTGCCAGCAGCTTAAAGGGGGACAGGGGCACTGAAGCTTTCTTT. Its protein is CASSLKGDRGTEAFF.

The V call is TRBV5-6, the J call TRBJ2-1; 10 bases agree with TRBD2. The V gene end was trimmed by 0 bases and the J gene end by 1 base; junction bases not matched to a gene: 4. The CDR3 contains 17 residues. Germline CDR1 and CDR2: SGHDT and YYEEEE. For the CDR3, the DNA is TGTGCCAGCAGCTTGGCGTTAGCGGGGGGATCCTACAATGAGCAGTTCTTC. Its protein is CASSLALAGGSYNEQFF.

The V gene is TRBV5-4, the J gene TRBJ2-2, with TRBD1 as a possible D gene (6 bases). Looked up from germline, CDR1 is SGHNT and CDR2 is YYREEE (reference sequence). V was pared by 2 bases and J by 4 bases, with 15 bases between. CDR3 length: 16 amino acids. The CDR3 reads CASSLGRTAFTGELFF. The CDR3 DNA reads as TGTGCCAGCAGCTTAGGTCGGACAGCATTCACCGGGGAGCTGTTTTTT.

The V call is TRBV6-6, the J call TRBJ1-5, with 7 bases lining up with TRBD1. J lost 0 bases, V lost 5 bases, and 7 bases had no gene match. The CDR3 is 16 amino acids. CDR1 and CDR2 (germline): MNHNY, SVGAGI (reference sequence). The CDR3 DNA follows: TGTGCCAGCAGTCCTCAACAGGGGTATAGCAATCAGCCCCAGCATTTT. It codes for CASSPQQGYSNQPQHF.